The 27 T cell receptor beta chains presented below share a single source sample, sequenced in a study of cytomegalovirus exposure and HLA in healthy donors. With 60 Vbeta and 13 Jbeta primers, the PCR was carried out. Measured with immunoSEQ multiplex PCR; TCRdb has only the in-frame clones, and not every one. The sample shows some 130,000 clones, about 78% of them seen only once. Sequenced material: PBMCs. The source is a female donor in good health and CMV-seronegative.

The gene calls are TRBV10-3 and TRBJ2-7; D possibly corresponds to TRBD2 (5 bases). The germline V gene encodes CDR1 ENHRY and CDR2 SYGVKD. The CDR3 is 14 amino acids. The germline V and J ends were trimmed by 3 bases and 7 bases, with 16 bases remaining between them. The CDR3 region is CAISDPGKGWEQYF. The CDR3 bases are TGTGCCATCAGTGACCCCGGGAAGGGTTGGGAGCAGTACTTC.

The chain couples TRBV27 to TRBJ2-7; 9 nucleotides align to TRBD2. The CDR3 has 15 residues. V lost 5 bases and J lost 3; bases outside the gene matches: 8. The germline gives CDR1 MNHEY, CDR2 SMNVEV (reference sequence). CDR3 sequence: CASSIGLALIYEQYF. CDR3 nucleotides: TGTGCCAGCAGTATAGGACTAGCGTTGATCTACGAGCAGTACTTC.

V is TRBV5-1 and J is TRBJ2-5; a weak D match, TRBD2 (5 bases). Per the germline V gene, CDR1 is SGHRS and CDR2 is YFSETQ. This CDR3 is 14 amino acids long. The ends were cut back, 5 bases at V and 2 bases at J, with 13 bases in the middle. CDR3 in DNA: TGCGCCAGCAGTCTGACTACCTCTCAAGAGACCCAGTACTTC. This translates into CASSLTTSQETQYF.

The rearrangement uses TRBV5-1 and TRBJ2-7; TRBD1 is a possible D gene (5 bases). V was pared by 6 bases and J by 7 bases, with 11 bases between. This CDR3 is built from 11 residues. CDR1 and CDR2 from the germline V gene are SGHRS and YFSETQ. The CDR3 loop is CASNSGWEQYF. Here the CDR3 DNA reads TGCGCCAGCAACTCAGGGTGGGAGCAGTACTTC.

In this sample, this clone turned up a few times. The chain links TRBV5-4 to TRBJ2-2; D possibly corresponds to TRBD1 (6 bases). This CDR3 comprises 16 residues. CDR1 is SGHNT, CDR2 YYREEE, per germline (reference sequence). The ends were cut back, 3 bases at V and 1 base at J, with 13 bases in the middle. The CDR3 DNA follows: TGTGCCAGCAGCTCTACCTGGACAGAGAACACCGGGGAGCTGTTTTTT. This codes for CASSSTWTENTGELFF.

The rearrangement uses TRBV6-1 and TRBJ2-3; 7 positions agree with TRBD1. The length of the CDR3 is 14 residues. Per germline, CDR1 MNHNS and CDR2 SASEGT. V was pared by 6 bases and J by 0 bases, with 3 bases of the junction left unmatched. CDR3 residues: CASRTGYSTDTQYF. DNA for the CDR3: TGTGCCAGCAGGACAGGGTATAGCACAGATACGCAGTATTTT.

The CDR3 sequence: CASSRGTGNQPQHF. The DNA for the CDR3 is TGTGCCAGCAGCCGCGGGACAGGCAATCAGCCCCAGCATTTT. This rearrangement joins TRBV11-2 to TRBJ1-5; 7 nucleotides line up with TRBD1. The CDR3 spans 14 residues. V shed 5 bases and J 2 bases; nucleotides not matched to a gene: 3. Germline CDR1 and CDR2: SGHAT and FQNNGV.

V and J are TRBV5-1 and TRBJ2-4; D call uncertain. The CDR3 runs 14 residues. With 3 bases removed from V and 0 bases from J, the gap between germline ends came to 7 bases. Germline V CDR1 and CDR2: SGHRS, YFSETQ. The CDR3 nucleotides read TGCGCCAGCAGCTCTACTCTAGCCAAAAACATTCAGTACTTC. Protein product: CASSSTLAKNIQYF. Using reference TRBV5-1 and TRBJ2-4 for the parts outside the CDR3, the full variable domain is KAGVTQTPRYLIKTRGQQVTLSCSPISGHRSVSWYQQTPGQGLQFLFEYFSETQRNKGNFPGRFSGRQFSNSRSEMNVSTLELGDSALYLCASSSTLAKNIQYFGAGTRLSVL.

The chain recombines TRBV6-6 with TRBJ2-1; D gene uncertain. The CDR3 spans 12 residues. CDR1 MNHNY and CDR2 SVGAGI come from the germline V gene (reference sequence). V lost 6 bases, J lost 8 bases, and 11 bases lay in between. CDR3 residues: CASSFSLDEQFF. CDR3 nucleotide sequence: TGTGCCAGCAGCTTCTCCCTAGATGAGCAGTTCTTC.

This clone occurred a few times. This rearrangement joins TRBV6-5 to TRBJ2-3; tentative D call: TRBD2 (6 bases). CDR1 and CDR2 from the germline V gene are MNHEY and SVGAGI. The CDR3 loop spans 14 amino acids. The V end was cut by 5 bases, the J end by 2 bases, with 11 bases between. CDR3 in DNA: TGTGCCAGCAGTGCGGGGATTGACACAGATACGCAGTATTTT. Its protein is CASSAGIDTDTQYF.

This chain uses TRBV5-1 with TRBJ2-5; 7 bases are a match to TRBD2. The DNA matches TRBJ2-7 better at its end, which makes the J call doubtful. This CDR3 region has 13 residues. Germline V lookup: CDR1 SGHRS, CDR2 YFSETQ. Here the CDR3 reads CASSPWEGYEQYF. The CDR3 bases are TGCGCCAGCAGCCCCTGGGAGGGGTACGAGCAGTACTTC.

The chain recombines TRBV11-2 with TRBJ2-2; D gene unclear. Germline loops: CDR1 SGHAT, CDR2 FQNNGV. The CDR3 covers 12 residues. V gave up 1 base and J gave up 7 bases, with 4 bases separating them. The CDR3 DNA follows: TGTGCCAGCAGCTTAGTCATCGGGGAGCTGTTTTTT. It is translated as CASSLVIGELFF.

The V call is TRBV5-6, the J call TRBJ2-2; D is undetermined. CDR3 size: 15 residues. Per germline, CDR1 SGHDT and CDR2 YYEEEE. Deletions cut 3 bases from V and 0 bases from J, with 9 bases between. CDR3 sequence (DNA): TGTGCCAGCAGCTACTACAATGCGAACACCGGGGAGCTGTTTTTT. It is translated as CASSYYNANTGELFF.

This chain joins TRBV30 and TRBJ2-1; the match to TRBD1 covers 8 bases. Unmatched junction bases numbered 3, after V lost 0 bases and J lost 2 bases. Germline assignment: CDR1 GTSNPN and CDR2 SVGIG (reference sequence). The CDR3 has 15 amino acids. The CDR3 DNA reads as TGTGCCTGGAGTGTACGACAGGGGACCTACAATGAGCAGTTCTTC. This codes for CAWSVRQGTYNEQFF.

In this sample, this clone turned up a few times. The chain has TRBV30 and TRBJ2-7; D not resolved. The CDR3 runs to 11 residues. CDR1 is GTSNPN and CDR2 is SVGIG in the germline V gene (reference sequence). V was cut by 3 bases and J by 3 bases, with 6 bases left in between. The CDR3 sequence: CAWRVSYEQYF. As DNA, the CDR3 is TGTGCCTGGAGGGTTAGCTACGAGCAGTACTTC.

The rearrangement links TRBV6-5 to TRBJ2-3; 12 nucleotides align to TRBD2. V gave up 6 bases and J gave up 12 bases; unmatched junction bases: 10. CDR1 is MNHEY and CDR2 is SVGAGI in the germline V gene. The CDR3 extends over 14 amino acids. The CDR3 loop is CASRPGTSGPPQYF. DNA of the CDR3: TGTGCCAGCAGACCCGGGACTAGCGGGCCCCCCCAGTATTTT.

The CDR3 DNA reads TGTGCCAGCAGCAGTAGACAGGGGAATCAGCCCCAGCATTTT. Residues: CASSSRQGNQPQHF. The chain joins TRBV5-4 to TRBJ1-5, with 8 bases matching TRBD1. Per the germline V gene, CDR1 is SGHNT and CDR2 is YYREEE (reference sequence). With V trimmed by 4 bases and J by 4 bases, 4 bases remained unmatched. CDR3 length equals 14 residues.

This clone occurred once. This chain connects TRBV20-1 to TRBJ2-1; D uncertain. The CDR3 is 10 residues long. Germline CDR1 is DFQATT and CDR2 is SNEGSKA (reference sequence). The DNA of the CDR3 is TGCAGGGCACTATCTTGGGAGCAGTTCTTC. This translates into CRALSWEQFF.

The J gene is TRBJ2-2, the V gene TRBV2; D perhaps matches TRBD2 (6 bases). The germline CDR1 and CDR2 sequences are SNHLY and FYNNEI. Trimming left V 4 bases short and J 4 bases short, with 19 bases between. The CDR3 contains 17 residues. In DNA, the CDR3 is TGTGCCAGCAGTGCGTTCGCGGGGAGAGGGTCCACCGGGGAGCTGTTTTTT. Its translation is CASSAFAGRGSTGELFF.

V usage is TRBV7-2 and J usage is TRBJ1-1; D remains ambiguous. V was clipped by 0 bases and J by 0 bases, with 5 bases between them. The CDR3 has 14 amino acids. The germline V gene has CDR1 SGHTA and CDR2 FQGNSA. CDR3 protein: CASSLAGLNTEAFF. CDR3 DNA: TGTGCCAGCAGCTTAGCCGGTTTGAACACTGAAGCTTTCTTT.

This chain connects TRBV29-1 to TRBJ2-1, with TRBD1 as a possible D gene (5 bases). V dropped 1 base and J dropped 1 base, with 8 bases sitting between them. Germline V gene data show CDR1 as SQVTM and CDR2 as ANQGSEA. This CDR3 is built from 14 residues. The DNA of the CDR3 is TGCAGCGTTGAAGGCAGACAGTCCTACAATGAGCAGTTCTTC. Translated, it gives CSVEGRQSYNEQFF.

The V call is TRBV7-3, the J call TRBJ2-5; D is possibly TRBD2 (6 bases). CDR3 length: 14 residues. The V end lost 4 bases, the J end lost 3 bases, and 12 bases lay between the germline ends. CDR1 and CDR2 from the germline V gene are SGHTA and FQGTGA. The CDR3 is CASSSTGTEETQYF. The CDR3 DNA follows: TGTGCCAGCAGCTCTACCGGGACTGAAGAGACCCAGTACTTC.

J is TRBJ1-1 and V is TRBV30, with D maybe TRBD1 (6 bases). CDR1 is GTSNPN and CDR2 is SVGIG in the germline V gene (reference sequence). The CDR3 has 13 amino acids. With 4 bases removed from V and 3 bases from J, the gap between germline ends came to 12 bases. DNA for the CDR3: TGTGCCTGGACATCAGGGGCCGACACTGAAGCTTTCTTT. Translated, it gives CAWTSGADTEAFF. Full variable domain (rest looked up from reference TRBV30 and TRBJ1-1): SQTIHQWPATLVQPVGSPLSLECTVEGTSNPNLYWYRQAAGRGLQLLFYSVGIGQISSEVPQNLSASRPQDRQFILSSKKLLLSDSGFYLCAWTSGADTEAFFGQGTRLTVV.

This chain connects TRBV4-3 to TRBJ1-3, with TRBD1 identical over 8 bases. The trim removed 3 bases at V and 2 bases at J, leaving 3 bases unmatched. CDR1 is LGHNA and CDR2 is YSLEER in the germline V gene. CDR3 length: 15 amino acids. CDR3 sequence: CASSHTTGAGNTIYF. The CDR3 DNA follows: TGCGCCAGCAGCCACACGACAGGGGCTGGAAACACCATATATTTT.

The gene calls are TRBV6-1 and TRBJ1-6, with 8 bases identical to TRBD1. Germline V gene lookup returns CDR1 MNHNS and CDR2 SASEGT. The V gene end was trimmed by 6 bases and the J gene end by 8 bases; junction bases not matched to a gene: 3. CDR3 size: 13 residues. The CDR3 DNA reads as TGTGCCAGCAGGGAGACAGGGGATTCACCCCTCCACTTT. Amino acids: CASRETGDSPLHF.

The CDR3: CSVEVSGEAFF. DNA for the CDR3: TGCAGCGTTGAAGTTTCGGGTGAAGCTTTCTTT. The rearrangement links TRBV29-1 to TRBJ1-1; D gene unclear. There are 11 residues in the CDR3. Germline V gives CDR1 SQVTM, CDR2 ANQGSEA. V lost 1 base, J lost 7 bases, and 7 bases lay in between.

The V and J genes are TRBV7-2 and TRBJ1-4; possibly TRBD1 for D (5 bases). V lost 7 bases to trimming and J lost 0 bases, with 21 bases between them. CDR1 SGHTA and CDR2 FQGNSA come from the germline V gene. The CDR3 covers 18 residues. Here the CDR3 DNA reads TGTGCCAGCACCTCATCGACAGAGTCTATGACAACTAATGAAAAACTGTTTTTT. This sequence encodes CASTSSTESMTTNEKLFF. The variable domain in full, with the rest retrieved from reference TRBV7-2 and TRBJ1-4, is GAGVSQSPSNKVTEKGKDVELRCDPISGHTALYWYRQSLGQGLEFLIYFQGNSAPDKSGLPSDRFSAERTGGSVSTLTIQRTQQEDSAVYLCASTSSTESMTTNEKLFFGSGTQLSVL.